These 21 T cell receptor beta chains came from one sample sequenced in a study of regulatory T cells in long-lasting Graves disease. This sample's time point: newly diagnosed GD, antithyroid drugs for less than 3 months. TCR sequences were obtained from RNA taken from PBMCs. Building of the TCR beta libraries involved iRepertoire HTBI primers and Arm-PCR of CDR3 regions. TCRdb re-analysed the multiplex PCR reads in MiXCR, keeping a single row per CDR3 protein. The repertoire holds around 320,000 distinct CDR3 sequences, with 16% as singletons. The same sample was also used in a study of T cells in Graves' hyperthyroidism and ophthalmopathy.

Sequencing used peripheral blood mononuclear cells (PBMCs), obtained at new diagnosis, from a patient treated with antithyroid drugs. These receptors were collected from a man aged 35-49 years with Graves disease.

This clonotype was seen at least ten times. This chain connects TRBV6-5 to TRBJ1-1; D uncertain. The CDR3 loop spans 15 amino acids. The germline V gene has CDR1 MNHEY and CDR2 SVGAGI. The V end lost 2 bases, the J end lost 0 bases, and 10 bases lay between the germline ends. This chain's CDR3 is CASSYPLVVNTEAFF. The DNA of the CDR3 is TGTGCCAGCAGTTACCCTTTGGTCGTGAACACTGAAGCTTTCTTT.

Notes on this clonotype: One end of the junction varies from germline; a read error may be responsible. This chain joins TRBV7-2 and TRBJ2-5; D unresolved. In germline, CDR1 is SGHTA, CDR2 FQGNSA. The CDR3 has 12 amino acids. CDR3 residues: CASSAYHETQYF. The DNA of the CDR3 is TGTGCTAGCAGCGCCTACCACGAGACCCAGTACTTC.

This clonotype was detected ten times or more. The gene calls are TRBV6-5 and TRBJ2-1; 7 bases map to TRBD2. The germline V gene encodes CDR1 MNHEY and CDR2 SVGAGI. The CDR3 extends over 15 amino acids. J gave up 1 base and V 0 bases, and 0 bases lay outside the gene matches. The CDR3 is CASSYSGGSYNEQFF. CDR3 sequence (DNA): TGTGCCAGCAGTTACTCCGGGGGGTCCTACAATGAGCAGTTCTTC.

Comment on this clonotype: A read error is likely here: a far larger clone is one base away. V gene TRBV28 combines with J gene TRBJ2-5; a possible D gene is TRBD1 (6 bases). The last part of the DNA fits TRBJ2-7 better; the J call may be wrong. CDR1 is MDHEN, CDR2 SYDVKM, per germline. The CDR3 length is 15 residues. As DNA, the CDR3 is TGTGCCAGCAGTTCCCGGCCGGGACATCCCTGCGAGCAGTACTTC. Translated: CASSSRPGHPCEQYF.

This clonotype was recorded at least ten times. The genes are TRBV28 and TRBJ1-5; D unclear. Germline V lookup: CDR1 MDHEN, CDR2 SYDVKM. The CDR3 extends over 17 amino acids. V shed 7 bases and J shed 1 base, with 20 bases lying between them. The DNA for the CDR3 is TGTGCCAGCATCAGTTTTCTCCGTCGGGGAAGCAATCAGCCCCAGCATTTT. Amino acids: CASISFLRRGSNQPQHF. Supplemented by reference TRBV28 and TRBJ1-5, the full variable domain reads DVKVTQSSRYLVKRTGEKVFLECVQDMDHENMFWYRQDPGLGLRLIYFSYDVKMKEKGDIPEGYSVSREKKERFSLILESASTNQTSMYLCASISFLRRGSNQPQHFGDGTRLSIL.

This clonotype turned up a few times. CDR3 region: CSVLDRPGTGNEQYF. The CDR3 nucleotides read TGCAGCGTTTTAGACCGCCCCGGGACAGGGAACGAGCAGTACTTC. This chain uses TRBV29-1 with TRBJ2-7, with 9 bases aligning to TRBD1. Germline values: CDR1 SQVTM, CDR2 ANQGSEA. V lost 5 bases and J lost 5; bases outside the gene matches: 13. This CDR3 contains 15 residues.

This clonotype has only a few counts. J is TRBJ2-2 and V is TRBV7-2; tentative D call: TRBD1 (6 bases). The CDR3 consists of 14 residues. V lost 4 bases to trimming and J lost 5 bases, with 11 bases between them. CDR1 is SGHTA, CDR2 FQGNSA, per germline. The CDR3 loop reads CASSYYRETGELFF. The CDR3 DNA follows: TGTGCCAGCAGCTACTACAGGGAGACCGGGGAGCTGTTTTTT.

A few counts support this clonotype. V gene TRBV20-1 combines with J gene TRBJ2-4, with 7 bases lining up with TRBD2. Trimming cost V 5 bases and J 10 bases; bases outside gene matches: 11. Germline V gene lookup returns CDR1 DFQATT and CDR2 SNEGSKA (reference sequence). CDR3 length equals 13 residues. The CDR3 DNA reads as TGCAGTGCTGCCGGGCGGGGGTTGGGAATTCAGTACTTC. Its translation is CSAAGRGLGIQYF.

This clonotype has at least ten counts. The J gene is TRBJ2-7, the V gene TRBV7-2; no firm D call. Trimming removed 0 bases at V and 2 bases at J, with 17 bases between. CDR1 SGHTA and CDR2 FQGNSA come from the germline V gene. The CDR3 runs to 17 residues. The CDR3 DNA follows: TGTGCCAGCAGCTTAGCTTCGGGTCACACCTACGCCTACGAGCAGTACTTC. Translating gives CASSLASGHTYAYEQYF.

This clonotype came up a few times. The rearrangement links TRBV11-2 to TRBJ2-5; D is perhaps TRBD1 (5 bases). The CDR3 runs to 15 residues. Trimming shortened V by 4 bases and J by 1 base, and 13 bases separated the two germline ends. Germline CDR1 and CDR2: SGHAT and FQNNGV. CDR3 sequence: CASSSLGQSQETQYF. DNA of the CDR3: TGTGCCAGCAGCTCCCTGGGGCAGTCCCAAGAGACCCAGTACTTC.

Only a few counts were recorded for this clonotype. This chain uses TRBV10-3 with TRBJ2-7, with D perhaps matching TRBD2 (5 bases). Trimming took off 2 bases at V and 6 bases at J, with 14 bases between the two ends. Per germline, CDR1 ENHRY and CDR2 SYGVKD. The CDR3 is 14 residues long. The CDR3 sequence is CAISELPGSGEQYF. The CDR3 nucleotides read TGTGCCATCAGTGAGCTACCGGGGTCCGGCGAGCAGTACTTC.

This chain connects TRBV6-9 to TRBJ1-1; D is undetermined. Germline lookup yields CDR1 MNHGY and CDR2 SVAAGI. The CDR3 spans 14 residues. V gave up 3 bases and J gave up 5 bases, with 13 bases separating them. CDR3 amino acids: CASSYYTGGTEAFF. DNA for the CDR3: TGTGCCAGCAGTTACTACACGGGAGGGACTGAAGCTTTCTTT.

This clonotype has at least ten counts. The gene calls are TRBV30 and TRBJ1-1; 7 bases match TRBD1. The CDR3 sequence is 13 residues long. The germline CDR1 and CDR2 sequences are GTSNPN and SVGIG (reference sequence). The V and J ends lost 5 bases and 1 base, in that order; junction bases with no gene match: 4. The CDR3 sequence is CAWVGTENTEAFF. CDR3 sequence (DNA): TGTGCCTGGGTAGGGACAGAGAACACTGAAGCTTTCTTT. Using reference TRBV30 and TRBJ1-1 for the parts outside the CDR3, the full variable domain is SQTIHQWPATLVQPVGSPLSLECTVEGTSNPNLYWYRQAAGRGLQLLFYSVGIGQISSEVPQNLSASRPQDRQFILSSKKLLLSDSGFYLCAWVGTENTEAFFGQGTRLTVV.

This clonotype has ten or more counts. V is TRBV2 and J is TRBJ1-1; no firm D call. CDR3 length equals 14 residues. CDR1 is SNHLY and CDR2 is FYNNEI in the germline V gene. V gave up 4 bases and J gave up 1 base, with 10 bases separating them. The CDR3 spells CASSAVTTNTEAFF. CDR3 nucleotide sequence: TGTGCCAGCAGTGCAGTTACGACGAACACTGAAGCTTTCTTT.

This clonotype has more than one count but fewer than ten. This chain links TRBV2 with TRBJ1-1; D possibly corresponds to TRBD1 (6 bases). In germline, CDR1 is SNHLY, CDR2 FYNNEI. CDR3 size: 16 residues. Trimming cost V 4 bases and J 5 bases, with 20 bases left between them. CDR3 nucleotides: TGTGCCAGCAGTGTCCGGGGGGCTAAGGGGGGGACTGAAGCTTTCTTT. Amino acids: CASSVRGAKGGTEAFF.

This clonotype was seen at least ten times. This CDR3 is CASSLTGLAGGYNEQFF. The CDR3 DNA is TGTGCCAGCAGCTTAACGGGCCTTGCGGGGGGGTACAATGAGCAGTTCTTC. This chain connects TRBV7-2 to TRBJ2-1; 9 bases are a match to TRBD2. Looked up from germline, CDR1 is SGHTA and CDR2 is FQGNSA. The CDR3 is made up of 17 amino acids. V lost 2 bases and J lost 4; bases outside the gene matches: 9.

In its sample, this clonotype was seen many times. The chain recombines TRBV27 with TRBJ2-5; 8 bases match TRBD2. Germline V gene sequence: CDR1 MNHEY, CDR2 SMNVEV (reference sequence). The CDR3 is 13 amino acids. V gave up 6 bases and J gave up 4 bases; unmatched junction bases: 4. CDR3 sequence reads: CASRPGGGETQYF. As DNA, the CDR3 is TGTGCCAGCAGACCCGGGGGGGGAGAGACCCAGTACTTC.

This clonotype has at least ten counts. The J gene is TRBJ1-1, the V gene TRBV4-1; TRBD1 is a possible D gene (6 bases). This CDR3 has 16 residues. Germline values: CDR1 MGHRA, CDR2 YSYEKL. V lost 3 bases and J 0 bases, leaving 14 bases between the germline ends. The CDR3 spells CASSQGRGGMNTEAFF. The CDR3 DNA reads TGCGCCAGCAGCCAGGGTCGAGGGGGGATGAACACTGAAGCTTTCTTT.

At least ten counts were recorded for this clonotype. This rearrangement joins TRBV10-3 to TRBJ1-4; 8 nucleotides agree with TRBD1. V shed 5 bases, J shed 5 bases, and the junction held 1 base outside the gene matches. This CDR3 spans 13 amino acids. CDR1 and CDR2 (germline): ENHRY, SYGVKD. The CDR3 here is CAISRQGNEKLFF. In nucleotides, the CDR3 is TGTGCCATCAGTCGACAGGGGAATGAAAAACTGTTTTTT.

The chain recombines TRBV10-3 with TRBJ1-1; 7 positions match TRBD1. Germline V gene data show CDR1 as ENHRY and CDR2 as SYGVKD. CDR3 size: 14 residues. V lost 10 bases to trimming and J lost 1 base; unmatched junction nucleotides: 9. DNA for the CDR3: TGTGCCAGCAGGGCCAGGGACAGGAACACTGAAGCTTTCTTT. Protein sequence: CASRARDRNTEAFF.

This clonotype came up a few times. The rearrangement uses TRBV2 and TRBJ1-1; a weak D match, TRBD1 (5 bases). Trimming removed 4 bases from V and 3 bases from J, with 12 bases in between. The CDR3 totals 14 residues. Germline loops: CDR1 SNHLY, CDR2 FYNNEI. The CDR3 spells CASSVGQGYTEAFF. Written as DNA, the CDR3 is TGTGCCAGCAGTGTCGGTCAGGGCTACACTGAAGCTTTCTTT.